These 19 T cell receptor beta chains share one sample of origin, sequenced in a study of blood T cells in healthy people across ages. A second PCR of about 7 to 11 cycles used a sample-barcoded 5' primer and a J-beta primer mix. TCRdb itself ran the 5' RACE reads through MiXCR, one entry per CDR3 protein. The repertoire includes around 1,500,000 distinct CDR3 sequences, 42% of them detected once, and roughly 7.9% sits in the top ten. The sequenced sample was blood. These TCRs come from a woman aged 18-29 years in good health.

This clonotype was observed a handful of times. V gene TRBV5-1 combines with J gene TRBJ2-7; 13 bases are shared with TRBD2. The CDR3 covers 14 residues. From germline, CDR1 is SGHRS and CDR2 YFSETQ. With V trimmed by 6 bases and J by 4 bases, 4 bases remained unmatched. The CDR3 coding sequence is TGCGCCAGCACCACTAGCGGGAGGGAGTACGAGCAGTACTTC. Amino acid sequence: CASTTSGREYEQYF.

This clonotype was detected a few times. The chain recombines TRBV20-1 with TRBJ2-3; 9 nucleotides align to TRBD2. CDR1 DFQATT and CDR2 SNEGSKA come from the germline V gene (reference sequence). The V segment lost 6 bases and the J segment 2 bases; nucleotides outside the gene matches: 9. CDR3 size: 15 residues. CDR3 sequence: CSAQRTSVFTDTQYF. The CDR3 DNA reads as TGCAGTGCCCAGCGGACTAGCGTGTTCACAGATACGCAGTATTTT.

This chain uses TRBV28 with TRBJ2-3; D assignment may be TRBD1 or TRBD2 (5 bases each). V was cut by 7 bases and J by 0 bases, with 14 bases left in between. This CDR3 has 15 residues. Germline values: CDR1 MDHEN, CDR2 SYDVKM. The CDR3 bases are TGTGCCAGCAATAGGGACCAACCGAGCACAGATACGCAGTATTTT. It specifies CASNRDQPSTDTQYF.

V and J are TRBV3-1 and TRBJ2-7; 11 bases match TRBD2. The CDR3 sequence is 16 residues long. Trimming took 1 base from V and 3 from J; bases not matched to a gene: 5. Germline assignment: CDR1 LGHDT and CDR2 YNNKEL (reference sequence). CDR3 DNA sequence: TGTGCCAGCAGCCAAGTTTCCCTAGCGGGAGGCTACGAGCAGTACTTC. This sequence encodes CASSQVSLAGGYEQYF.

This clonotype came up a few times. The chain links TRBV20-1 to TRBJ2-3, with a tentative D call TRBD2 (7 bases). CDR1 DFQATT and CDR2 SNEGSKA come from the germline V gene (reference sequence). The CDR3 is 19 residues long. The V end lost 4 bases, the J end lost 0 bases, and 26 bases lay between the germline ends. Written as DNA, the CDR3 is TGCAGTGCTACTCCTGCGGGGGCGGGGAAGGCCCCTAGCACAGATACGCAGTATTTT. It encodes CSATPAGAGKAPSTDTQYF.

The CDR3 region is CSGWLANNEQFF. CDR3 DNA sequence: TGCAGTGGATGGCTAGCCAACAATGAGCAGTTCTTC. The chain is built from TRBV20-1 and TRBJ2-1, with D tentatively TRBD2 (5 bases). The CDR3 spans 12 residues. Trimming left V 7 bases short and J 5 bases short, with 12 bases between. CDR1 DFQATT and CDR2 SNEGSKA come from the germline V gene (reference sequence).

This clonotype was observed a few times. Here the CDR3 DNA reads TGTGCCAGCAGTCTCCCCGGACAGGGTGGCTACACCTTC. Protein: CASSLPGQGGYTF. V gene TRBV6-5 combines with J gene TRBJ1-2, with 8 nucleotides matching TRBD1. The CDR3 is made up of 13 amino acids. Germline V gives CDR1 MNHEY, CDR2 SVGAGI. The trim removed 5 bases at V and 7 bases at J, leaving 6 bases unmatched.

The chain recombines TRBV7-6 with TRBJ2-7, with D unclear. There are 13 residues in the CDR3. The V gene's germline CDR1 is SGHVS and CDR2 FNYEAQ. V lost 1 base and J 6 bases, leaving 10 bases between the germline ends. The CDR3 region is CASSLGMTAEQYF. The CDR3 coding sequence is TGTGCCAGCAGCTTAGGAATGACGGCCGAGCAGTACTTC. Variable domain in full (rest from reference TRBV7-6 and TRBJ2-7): GAGVSQSPRYKVTKRGQDVALRCDPISGHVSLYWYRQALGQGPEFLTYFNYEAQQDKSGLPNDRFSAERPEGSISTLTIQRTEQRDSAMYRCASSLGMTAEQYFGPGTRLTVT.

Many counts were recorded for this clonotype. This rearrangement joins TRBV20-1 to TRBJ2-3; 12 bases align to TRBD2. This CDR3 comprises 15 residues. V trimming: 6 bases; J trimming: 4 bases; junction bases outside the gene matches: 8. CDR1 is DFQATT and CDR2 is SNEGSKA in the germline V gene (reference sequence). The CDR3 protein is CSAPRTSGVPDTQYF. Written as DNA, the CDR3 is TGCAGTGCCCCCAGGACTAGCGGGGTTCCAGATACGCAGTATTTT.

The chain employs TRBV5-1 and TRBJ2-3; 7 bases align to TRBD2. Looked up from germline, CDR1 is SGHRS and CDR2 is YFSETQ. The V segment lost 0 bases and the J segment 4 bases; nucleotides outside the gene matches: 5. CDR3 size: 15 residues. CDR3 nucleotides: TGCGCCAGCAGCTTGGCCGCGGGAGTGGCAGATACGCAGTATTTT. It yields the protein CASSLAAGVADTQYF.

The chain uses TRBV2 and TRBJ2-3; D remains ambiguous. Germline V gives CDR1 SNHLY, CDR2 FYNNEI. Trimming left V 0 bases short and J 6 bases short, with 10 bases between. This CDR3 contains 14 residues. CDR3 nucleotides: TGTGCCAGCAGTGAAGCATCTGGGCTGGATACGCAGTATTTT. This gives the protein CASSEASGLDTQYF.

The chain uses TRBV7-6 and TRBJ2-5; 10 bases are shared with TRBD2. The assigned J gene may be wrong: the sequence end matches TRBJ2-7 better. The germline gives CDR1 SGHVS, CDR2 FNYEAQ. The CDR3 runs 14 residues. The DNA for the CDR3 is TGTGCCAGCAGCTTGGGGAGCGGGAGGGACGAGCAGTACTTC. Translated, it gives CASSLGSGRDEQYF.

CDR3 nucleotides: TGTGCCAGCAGGGATGGGACTAGCGGGGGAGGAGAGACCCAGTACTTC. Its protein is CASRDGTSGGGETQYF. The rearrangement links TRBV12-3 or TRBV12-4 to TRBJ2-5; 14 bases align to TRBD2. The CDR3 is 16 amino acids. V was pared by 6 bases and J by 4 bases, with 7 bases of the junction left unmatched.

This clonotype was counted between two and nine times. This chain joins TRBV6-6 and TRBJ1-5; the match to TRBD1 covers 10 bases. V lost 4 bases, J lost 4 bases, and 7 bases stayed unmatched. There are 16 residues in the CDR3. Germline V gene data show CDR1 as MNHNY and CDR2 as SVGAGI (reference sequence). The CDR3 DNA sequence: TGTGCCAGCAGTTTTGTCGGACAGGGGGGGAATCAGCCCCAGCATTTT. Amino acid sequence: CASSFVGQGGNQPQHF.

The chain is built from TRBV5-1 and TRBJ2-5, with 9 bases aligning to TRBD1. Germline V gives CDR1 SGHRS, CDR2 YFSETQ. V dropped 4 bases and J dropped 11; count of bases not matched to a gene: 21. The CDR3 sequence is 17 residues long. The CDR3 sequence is CASSEGQGTSQNNEQYF. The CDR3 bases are TGCGCCAGCAGCGAGGGACAGGGAACTTCTCAAAACAATGAGCAGTACTTC.

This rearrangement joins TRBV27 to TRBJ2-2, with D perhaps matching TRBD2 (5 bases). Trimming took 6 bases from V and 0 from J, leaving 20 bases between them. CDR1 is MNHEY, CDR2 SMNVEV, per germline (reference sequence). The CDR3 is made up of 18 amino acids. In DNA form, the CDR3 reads TGTGCCAGCAGCTCCGATCACGGGTCAGCGGCGAACACCGGGGAGCTGTTTTTT. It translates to CASSSDHGSAANTGELFF.

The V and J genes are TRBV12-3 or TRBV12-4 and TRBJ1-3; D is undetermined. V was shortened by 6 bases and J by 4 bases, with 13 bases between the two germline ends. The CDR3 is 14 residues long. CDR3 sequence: CASSGSVDGNTIYF. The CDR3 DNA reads TGTGCCAGCAGCGGGAGCGTGGACGGAAACACCATATATTTT.

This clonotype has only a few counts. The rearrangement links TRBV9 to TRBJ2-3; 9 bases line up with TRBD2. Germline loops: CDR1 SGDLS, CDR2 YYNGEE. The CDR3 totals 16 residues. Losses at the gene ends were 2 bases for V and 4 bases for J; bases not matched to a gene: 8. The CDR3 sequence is CASSVLLAGVPDTQYF. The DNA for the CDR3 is TGTGCCAGCAGCGTCCTTTTAGCGGGGGTGCCAGATACGCAGTATTTT.

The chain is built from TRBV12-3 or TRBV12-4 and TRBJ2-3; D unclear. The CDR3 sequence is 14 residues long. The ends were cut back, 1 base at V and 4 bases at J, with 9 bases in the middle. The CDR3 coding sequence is TGTGCCAGCAGTTTAGTCCTGAACGCAGATACGCAGTATTTT. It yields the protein CASSLVLNADTQYF.